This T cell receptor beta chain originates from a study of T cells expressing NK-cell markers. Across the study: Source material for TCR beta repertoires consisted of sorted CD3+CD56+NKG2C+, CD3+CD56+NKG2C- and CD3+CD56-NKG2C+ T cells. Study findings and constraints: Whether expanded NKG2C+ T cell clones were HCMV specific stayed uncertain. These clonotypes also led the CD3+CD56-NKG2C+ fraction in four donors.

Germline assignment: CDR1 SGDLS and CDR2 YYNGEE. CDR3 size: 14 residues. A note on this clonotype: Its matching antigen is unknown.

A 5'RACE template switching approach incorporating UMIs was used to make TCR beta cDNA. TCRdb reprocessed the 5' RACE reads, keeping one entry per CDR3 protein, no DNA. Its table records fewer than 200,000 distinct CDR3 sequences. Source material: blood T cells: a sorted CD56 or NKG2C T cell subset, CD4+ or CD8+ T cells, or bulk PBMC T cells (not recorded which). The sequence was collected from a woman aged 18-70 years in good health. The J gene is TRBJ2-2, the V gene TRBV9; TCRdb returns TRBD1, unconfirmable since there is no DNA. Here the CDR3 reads CASSRRTETGELFF.